The clone carrying this TCR beta chain was picked up a small number of times. Antigen unknown. These data are taken from a study of cytomegalovirus exposure and HLA in healthy donors. Study-level findings and limits: A later analysis showed HLA-associated TCR beta chains outstripping equally common others in clonal expansion. Overall, roughly 150 TCR beta chains were annotated as cytomegalovirus-associated.

The CDR3 totals 13 residues. The V end was cut by 5 bases, the J end by 6 bases, with 13 bases between. Germline assignment: CDR1 MNHNS and CDR2 SASEGT. Use of 60 Vbeta and 13 Jbeta primers characterized the PCR. Sequenced by immunoSEQ multiplex PCR; TCRdb stores in-frame clones only, minus some. The sample lists about 180,000 clones, 82% occurring once. This sequence originates from a man aged 35 to 55 in good health and CMV-seronegative. Specimen: PBMCs. The J gene is TRBJ1-2, the V gene TRBV6-1; TRBD1 is a possible D gene (5 bases). The CDR3 DNA is TGTGCCAGCAGTCCCCCGGGGGTTCATGGCTACACCTTC. Amino acid sequence: CASSPPGVHGYTF.